The 10 T cell receptor beta chains presented below share a single source sample, sequenced in a study of cytomegalovirus exposure and HLA in healthy donors. With 60 Vbeta and 13 Jbeta primers, the PCR was carried out. Generated by immunoSEQ multiplex PCR, the TCRdb table keeps only in-frame clones and is missing some. The profile shows around 200,000 clones, under 85% of them singletons. Sequencing was done on a sample of PBMCs. The origin of the receptors is a man aged 50 to 59 in good health and CMV-seronegative.

The rearrangement links TRBV28 to TRBJ1-1, with D possibly matching TRBD1 (6 bases). Germline CDR1 is MDHEN and CDR2 is SYDVKM. This CDR3 comprises 14 residues. The V end lost 8 bases, the J end lost 4 bases, and 17 bases lay between the germline ends. CDR3 nucleotide sequence: TGTGCCAGCTCCCCGGGAGGGGGGAGCACTGAAGCTTTCTTT. Translated, it gives CASSPGGGSTEAFF.

The chain employs TRBV19 and TRBJ2-7; tentatively, D is TRBD1 (5 bases). The CDR3 spans 15 residues. Germline lookup yields CDR1 LNHDA and CDR2 SQIVND (reference sequence). V was shortened by 7 bases and J by 6 bases, with 22 bases between the two germline ends. The CDR3 DNA sequence: TGTGCCAGTATGGGTGGGGCAGGAGAAAGAGGCGAGCAGTACTTC. Its translation: CASMGGAGERGEQYF.

Worth noting for this clone: A read error may produce the germline difference seen at one junction end. The V gene is TRBV10-1, the J gene TRBJ2-2; 9 nucleotides match TRBD1. This CDR3 has 13 residues. Germline values: CDR1 WNHNN, CDR2 SYGVQD (reference sequence). CDR3 bases: TGCGCCAGCGGGACAGGGAACTCCGGGGAGCTGTTTTTT. Residues: CASGTGNSGELFF.

The V call is TRBV6-5, the J call TRBJ2-2, with D possibly being TRBD2 (6 bases). With 6 bases removed from V and 4 bases from J, the gap between germline ends came to 6 bases. Germline lookup yields CDR1 MNHEY and CDR2 SVGAGI. The CDR3 has 12 amino acids. The CDR3 protein is CASRTSTGELFF. CDR3 coding DNA: TGTGCCAGCAGGACTAGCACCGGGGAGCTGTTTTTT.

This chain uses TRBV12-5 with TRBJ1-1, with a possible D match to TRBD1 (6 bases). Trimming removed 4 bases from V and 2 bases from J, with 14 bases in between. The CDR3 consists of 15 residues. Germline values: CDR1 LGHNT, CDR2 FRNRAP. This CDR3 reads CASGYWRTANTEAFF. The CDR3 DNA is TGTGCTAGTGGTTACTGGAGGACAGCTAACACTGAAGCTTTCTTT.

The CDR3 loop is CASSLWEATGRKLFF. CDR3 coding DNA: TGTGCCAGCAGCTTGTGGGAGGCCACCGGGCGGAAACTGTTTTTT. V is TRBV11-2 and J is TRBJ1-4, with D uncertain. Germline V gene data show CDR1 as SGHAT and CDR2 as FQNNGV. V gave up 3 bases and J gave up 11 bases, with 19 bases separating them. The CDR3 extends over 15 amino acids.

The J gene is TRBJ2-7, the V gene TRBV7-6; TRBD2 agrees at 9 bases. The V and J ends lost 0 bases and 3 bases, in that order; junction bases with no gene match: 3. Per germline, CDR1 SGHVS and CDR2 FNYEAQ. CDR3 length equals 15 residues. The CDR3 is CASSLATSGFYEQYF. The CDR3 region has the DNA TGTGCCAGCAGCTTAGCGACTAGCGGTTTCTACGAGCAGTACTTC.

Regarding this clone: Other DNA sequences from this sample encode an identical CDR3 as well. CDR3 nucleotides: TGTGCCAGCAGCCCTTTGGGACTAGGCGAGCAGTACTTC. This sequence encodes CASSPLGLGEQYF. V and J are TRBV7-7 and TRBJ2-7; 8 positions match TRBD2. V lost 5 bases and J lost 6; bases outside the gene matches: 6. This CDR3 comprises 13 residues. Germline V gives CDR1 SSHAT, CDR2 FNYEAQ (reference sequence).

The chain has TRBV30 and TRBJ1-2; TRBD1 matches 8 bases. This CDR3 has 13 residues. In germline, CDR1 is GTSNPN, CDR2 SVGIG (reference sequence). V was clipped by 5 bases and J by 8 bases; unmatched bases: 10. The DNA for the CDR3 is TGTGCCTGGGTCTTGACAGGGGCTGCGGGCTACACCTTC. Amino acid sequence: CAWVLTGAAGYTF.

CDR3 nucleotides: TGTGCCAGCAGTCTCGGGGACAAGTTCTACGAGCAGTACTTC. It yields the protein CASSLGDKFYEQYF. This chain uses TRBV27 with TRBJ2-7, with D maybe TRBD1 (6 bases). The CDR3 runs to 14 residues. The V gene lost 5 bases and the J gene lost 3 bases, with 14 bases spanning the gap. Germline-derived CDR1 and CDR2 are MNHEY and SMNVEV (reference sequence).